What follows are 7 T cell receptor beta chains derived from one specimen sequenced in a study of blood T cell repertoires in COVID-19 (TCRdb year 2020). To prepare the library, the immunoSEQ multiplex PCR assay was applied. This immuneACCESS table, as held by TCRdb, lists in-frame sequences with V and J called but not all clones. Of the missing ones, under half trace to an unresolved V gene in checked studies; the others have no known cause. Counted in this sample were roughly 120,000 clones; around 76% of them appeared once. The ten top clones hold about 5.5% of the sample. Sequenced: peripheral blood. These receptors were collected from a man aged 80 or over with COVID-19, enrolled during active disease.

The CDR3 DNA sequence: TGTGCCAGCAGCCAAGATATGGAGACCCAGTACTTC. Translating gives CASSQDMETQYF. This chain connects TRBV3-1 (or the pseudogene TRBV3-2) to TRBJ2-5; D is uncertain. V lost 0 bases, J lost 5 bases, and 4 bases lay in between. Germline V gene sequence: CDR1 LGHDT, CDR2 YNNKEL (reference sequence). This CDR3 contains 12 residues.

The rearrangement links TRBV7-9 to TRBJ2-5; 13 bases are shared with TRBD2. The CDR3 runs to 15 residues. Trimming took 5 bases from V and 7 from J; bases not matched to a gene: 7. Germline V gives CDR1 SEHNR, CDR2 FQNEAQ (reference sequence). This chain's CDR3 is CASSPGLAGVRTQYF. Here the CDR3 DNA reads TGTGCCAGCAGCCCTGGACTAGCGGGAGTTAGGACCCAGTACTTC.

V and J are TRBV14 and TRBJ1-2, with a weak D call TRBD1 (6 bases). Germline lookup yields CDR1 SGHDN and CDR2 FVKESK. This CDR3 has 14 amino acids. Trimming stripped 4 bases from V and 4 bases from J, with 13 bases between. The CDR3 reads CASSPGQGLYGYTF. The CDR3 DNA follows: TGTGCCAGCAGCCCGGGGCAGGGGCTCTATGGCTACACCTTC.

The chain employs TRBV9 and TRBJ1-2, with 8 bases fitting TRBD1. Per the germline V gene, CDR1 is SGDLS and CDR2 is YYNGEE. This CDR3 spans 14 amino acids. Trimming at V came to 0 bases and at J to 4 bases, leaving 2 bases not matched to a gene. CDR3 protein: CASSVDTGGYGYTF. In nucleotides, the CDR3 is TGTGCCAGCAGCGTAGATACAGGGGGCTATGGCTACACCTTC. Full variable domain (rest looked up from reference TRBV9 and TRBJ1-2): DSGVTQTPKHLITATGQRVTLRCSPRSGDLSVYWYQQSLDQGLQFLIQYYNGEERAKGNILERFSAQQFPDLHSELNLSSLELGDSALYFCASSVDTGGYGYTFGSGTRLTVV.

This clone has a handful of counts. The V and J genes are TRBV7-2 and TRBJ2-5, with TRBD2 matching over 7 bases. With 1 base clipped from V and 5 bases from J, the junction kept 7 bases outside the gene matches. CDR1 SGHTA and CDR2 FQGNSA come from the germline V gene. This CDR3 comprises 15 residues. CDR3 protein: CASSLVAGEGETQYF. The CDR3 coding sequence is TGTGCCAGCAGCTTAGTGGCGGGAGAGGGGGAGACCCAGTACTTC.

This clone was detected once. The chain's CDR3 is CASKREGLSYEQYF. Here the CDR3 DNA reads TGTGCCAGCAAGCGGGAGGGCCTCTCCTACGAGCAGTACTTC. The chain combines TRBV2 with TRBJ2-7, with 10 bases that match TRBD2. V shed 7 bases, J shed 0 bases, and the junction held 3 bases outside the gene matches. Germline V gene lookup returns CDR1 SNHLY and CDR2 FYNNEI. This CDR3 is 14 amino acids long.

The chain joins TRBV7-9 to TRBJ1-1, with 7 positions matching TRBD1. This CDR3 contains 11 residues. V was pared by 5 bases and J by 8 bases, with 2 bases of the junction left unmatched. Germline loops: CDR1 SEHNR, CDR2 FQNEAQ (reference sequence). CDR3 in amino acids: CASSRQGEAFF. CDR3 DNA: TGTGCCAGCAGCCGACAGGGCGAAGCTTTCTTT.